Listed below are T cell receptor beta chains from one sample, sequenced in a study of cytomegalovirus exposure and HLA in healthy donors. TCRdb's copy holds only in-frame clones and misses some; the assay was immunoSEQ multiplex PCR. The profile covers about 110,000 clones, with 70% to 85% appearing a single time and under 4% taken by the ten largest. The material sequenced was PBMCs. These receptors all come from a man aged 55 to 69 in good health and CMV-seronegative. The CDR3 runs from the conserved cysteine through the conserved F or W. A D gene is named only where the DNA matches it firmly. Expanded clones get a size class; other rows say once, few or many, or leave the size out.

D gene	V gene	clone size	J gene	CDR3 DNA	CDR3 protein
TRBD1	TRBV2	-	TRBJ2-2	TGTGCCAGCAGTGGACAGGGTTTAGGGACCGGGGAGCTGTTTTTT	CASSGQGLGTGELFF
-	TRBV18	-	TRBJ1-1	TGTGCCAGCTCGCGTACCCTGGACAGTGAAGCTTTCTTT	CASSRTLDSEAFF
-	TRBV19	-	TRBJ1-5	TGTGCCAGTGGTATAGCGGGTCGGCCCCAGCATTTT	CASGIAGRPQHF
-	TRBV6-5	-	TRBJ2-1	TGTGCCAGCAGTTACACGAGACAGAACAATGAGCAGTTCTTC	CASSYTRQNNEQFF
TRBD2	TRBV6-5	-	TRBJ2-5	TGTGCCAGCAGAGATCTAGCGGGGGGGCAAGAGACCCAGTACTTC	CASRDLAGGQETQYF
TRBD1	TRBV7-2	-	TRBJ2-3	TGTGCCAGCAGCCGGGGCCGGGACAGGGGTACAGATACGCAGTATTTT	CASSRGRDRGTDTQYF
-	TRBV7-9	-	TRBJ1-3	TGTGCCAGCAGCTTACTGAGCTCTGGAAACACCATATATTTT	CASSLLSSGNTIYF
-	TRBV5-1	once	TRBJ1-1	TGCGCCAGCAGCTTCAGGGGTCGGACTGAAGCTTTCTTT	CASSFRGRTEAFF
TRBD1	TRBV19	-	TRBJ2-2	TGTGCCAGTAGGGGCGGACAGGGGCCTTCGAACACCGGGGAGCTGTTTTTT	CASRGGQGPSNTGELFF
-	TRBV2	few	TRBJ1-2	TGTGCCAGCACAGCTAACTATGGCTACACCTTC	CASTANYGYTF
TRBD2	TRBV5-6	-	TRBJ2-3	TGTGCCAGCAGTCGGACAGCCTCTTGGACTAGCGGGACAGATACGCAGTATTTT	CASSRTASWTSGTDTQYF
-	TRBV10-3	few	TRBJ1-4	TGTGCCATCAGTGAAGGAGTGCAGGGAACGAAACTGTTTTTT	CAISEGVQGTKLFF
TRBD1	TRBV5-4	-	TRBJ1-4	TGTGCCAGCAGCACGACAGGGCGGGGTGAAAAACTGTTTTTT	CASSTTGRGEKLFF
-	TRBV29-1	-	TRBJ1-1	TGCAGCGTCCGGGGGAACACTGAAGCTTTCTTT	CSVRGNTEAFF
-	TRBV9	-	TRBJ1-3	TGTGCCAGCAGCCCTACCTCGGGTTCTGGAAACACCATATATTTT	CASSPTSGSGNTIYF
-	TRBV9	once	TRBJ2-5	TGTGCCAGCAGCTCCAGGGTGGGGGAGACCCAGTACTTC	CASSSRVGETQYF
-	TRBV5-1	few	TRBJ1-6	TGCGCCAGCAGCGGAGGACAGAGCTATAATTCACCCCTCCACTTT	CASSGGQSYNSPLHF
-	TRBV30	-	TRBJ1-5	TGTGCCTGGAGTGGTGGACAGACAAATCAGCCCCAGCATTTT	CAWSGGQTNQPQHF
TRBD1	TRBV25-1	-	TRBJ1-4	TGTGCCATCAGTCAACCCGACAGGGTGGGATTGATTTTT	CAISQPDRVGLIF
-	TRBV7-9	few	TRBJ1-1	TGTGCCAGCAGCCCACCGGACAGAAACACTGAAGCTTTCTTT	CASSPPDRNTEAFF
-	TRBV7-2	once	TRBJ1-3	TGTGCCAGCAGCTCGTATACGTCGGCTGGAAACACCATATATTTT	CASSSYTSAGNTIYF
-	TRBV2	-	TRBJ2-5	TGTGCCAGCAGTGGACAGCCAATCCTCCAAGAGACCCAGTACTTC	CASSGQPILQETQYF
-	TRBV5-6	once	TRBJ1-2	TGTGCCAGCAGCTTGTCTCCGGGTTATGGCTACACCTTC	CASSLSPGYGYTF
-	TRBV6-4	-	TRBJ1-1	TGTGCCAGCAGTGACTCGGTTGAGACTGAAGCTTTCTTT	CASSDSVETEAFF
TRBD1	TRBV28	-	TRBJ2-1	TGTGCCAGCAGTGCGAGACAGGGGGTTGCGGGGTACAATGAGCAGTTCTTC	CASSARQGVAGYNEQFF
TRBD1	TRBV30	-	TRBJ1-6	TGTGCCTGGGGACAGGGGGGATCTAATTCACCCCTCCACTTT	CAWGQGGSNSPLHF
TRBD1	TRBV6-1	-	TRBJ2-5	TGTGCGTTAACTCCGGGACAGGGTAGGAAGACCCAGTACTTC	CALTPGQGRKTQYF
-	TRBV30	few	TRBJ1-1	TGTGCCTGGAGTGTATTGTCCATGAACACTGAAGCTTTCTTT	CAWSVLSMNTEAFF
TRBD1	TRBV7-9	-	TRBJ1-2	TGTGCCAGCGGACAGGCCGGGTTGAGCTACACCTTC	CASGQAGLSYTF
TRBD2	TRBV10-3	-	TRBJ2-1	TGTGCCATCAGTGGGGGGACTACCTCAAACAATGAGCAGTTCTTC	CAISGGTTSNNEQFF
-	TRBV11-3	few	TRBJ2-3	TGTGCCAGCAGCTTGTACGGAAAGAAGGGGGATACGCAGTATTTT	CASSLYGKKGDTQYF
TRBD1	TRBV16	-	TRBJ1-6	TGTGCCAGCAGCCAGATTAGGACAGGGGGAAATTCACCCCTCCACTTT	CASSQIRTGGNSPLHF
-	TRBV7-9	-	TRBJ1-1	TGTGCCAGCAGCTACAGGGAGGGCACTGAAGCTTTCTTT	CASSYREGTEAFF
TRBD2	TRBV4-3	few	TRBJ2-3	TGCGCCAGCAGCCAAGGGACTAGCGGGGTGGATACGCAGTATTTT	CASSQGTSGVDTQYF
-	TRBV5-4	-	TRBJ2-5	TGTGCCAGCAGCACCCCCCCATTAGGAGGGATAAGAGAGACCCAGTACTTC	CASSTPPLGGIRETQYF
TRBD1	TRBV11-2	-	TRBJ1-5	TGTGCCAGCAGCGCCTTATTAACAGGGGGCCCCGCTCAGCCCCAGCATTTT	CASSALLTGGPAQPQHF
TRBD2	TRBV6-1	-	TRBJ2-3	TGTGCCAGCAGTGAAAGGGCGTTAGCGGGGGGGCCCCTCGCAGATACGCAGTATTTT	CASSERALAGGPLADTQYF
TRBD1	TRBV4-2	-	TRBJ2-2	TGTGCCAGCAGCCAAGAACGGGGCGCAGGGGGCTTCTACGGGGAGCTGTTTTTT	CASSQERGAGGFYGELFF
TRBD2	TRBV5-1	-	TRBJ2-5	TGCGCCAGCAGCCAGGCACTAGCGGGGTCGGCGGAGACCCAGTACTTC	CASSQALAGSAETQYF
TRBD2	TRBV4-3	-	TRBJ2-3	TGCGCCAGCAGCCAAGAGGCGCCTAGCGGGGGGGCTTACACAGATACGCAGTATTTT	CASSQEAPSGGAYTDTQYF
TRBD2	TRBV7-9	-	TRBJ2-3	TGTTCCAGCAGCTCCTGGACTAGTTGGGTCACAGATACGCAGTATTTT	CSSSSWTSWVTDTQYF
-	TRBV4-3	-	TRBJ1-1	TGCGCCAGCAGCCAAGAGGCGGGGCGGAACACTGAAGCTTTCTTT	CASSQEAGRNTEAFF
-	TRBV5-1	-	TRBJ1-2	TGCGCCAGCAGCTTCCGGGATTTTAACTATGGCTACACCTTC	CASSFRDFNYGYTF